The source of this T cell receptor (beta chain) is a study of T cells after posttransplantation cyclophosphamide (TCRdb year 2016). For the wider study: Using TRB sequencing, the study followed how the T cell repertoire rebuilt after myeloablative bone marrow transplantation with posttransplantation cyclophosphamide given as GVHD prophylaxis. Public TRB sequences were searched against a database of over 3,600 sequences associated with responses to pathogens, tumor antigens, self-antigens and alloantigens. TRA and TRB clonality were tightly correlated in about ten samples, so subsequent TCR analyses focused on TRB only. Blood from every one of the 30 to 35 PTCy patients who had 1-year posttransplant specimens underwent TRB sequencing. Samples from about 33 PTCy-treated patients, along with samples from around 16 of their related bone marrow donors, underwent antigen receptor sequencing. Up to 3 additional blood samples from 2 to 5.2 years after transplant were also TRB-sequenced in 3 patients, as was pretransplant blood from a handful of patients.

Peripheral blood samples were provided by related bone marrow donors on the day of marrow donation. Mononuclear cells from peripheral blood and bone marrow were separated by Ficoll-Hypaque density centrifugation and then cryopreserved. This clone was picked up many times. Its specific antigen is unknown. An end of the junction does not agree with germline; a read error may underlie this. Genomic DNA was the input for TRB sequencing, which was run either with the immunoSEQ assay at survey resolution or with the hsTCRB kit. Regarding the original processing steps: The immunoSEQ software handled the initial read processing, while the LymphoSeq R package was used for the repertoire analyses. Clonality was calculated as 1 minus normalized Shannon entropy, and the Gini coefficient was also calculated for each TRB dataset. Phenotypes of unsorted samples were inferred by mapping TRB sequences from sorted subsets of the recipient or donor onto the same recipient's unsorted samples. This immuneACCESS table, as held by TCRdb, lists in-frame sequences with V and J called but not all clones. Of the missing ones, under half trace to an unresolved V gene in checked studies; the others have no known cause. The V and J calls and clone size are taken from that table; D and trimming were inferred from the DNA. The table records about 33,000 clones for this sample, and not one of them appears only once. About 1.2% of the sample goes to the ten largest clones.

The study at large found these results: Across 45 patients, recipient CMV seropositivity and CMV reactivation were highly associated with TRB clonality; PTCy diversity was similar to CNI/methotrexate controls. The TRB repertoires of T cells infiltrating skin or the GI tract showed only limited overlap with the TRB repertoires found in blood. At 1-2 months, donor-recipient similarity was low but rose over the first year, and the later blood repertoires were often dominated by donor CD8+ memory clones.

Sequencing was performed on PBMCs. The sequence was collected from a girl aged 5 to 17 in good health, CMV-negative, and a related stem cell transplant donor.

The CDR3 protein: CASSLNAQGLELLF. The sequenced DNA is TGTGCCAGCAGCTTAAACGCTCAAGGACTAGAACTTCTCTTC. The rearranged segments are TRBV7-3 and TRBJ2-1, with TRBD2 matching 7 junction bases. Reading the germline V gene gives CDR1 SGHTA and CDR2 FQGTGA. The cysteine opens and the phenylalanine closes a CDR3 of 14 amino acids. The kept DNA is CDR3 alone, 42 bases in frame from the first base.